This TCR beta chain was sequenced in a study of cytomegalovirus exposure and HLA in healthy donors. Turning to this clone: Antigen specificity is unknown.

Clones were read by immunoSEQ multiplex PCR, and TCRdb kept only the in-frame ones, dropping some. The profile shows 80,000 to 100,000 clones, around 88% of them singletons. Study findings and constraints: In the 120 or so validation repertoires, 85% to 95% of cluster scores exceeded 0, per a later analysis.

The donors were part of the roughly 120-subject validation cohort, which stood apart from the roughly 670-subject first cohort. This CDR3 spans 14 amino acids. Looked up from germline, CDR1 is MNHEY and CDR2 is SMNVEV (reference sequence). Between the trimmed V and J ends, which lost 7 bases and 4 bases, there was a span of 14 bases. The chain has TRBV27 and TRBJ2-1; D possibly corresponds to TRBD1 (5 bases). The receptor's source is a woman between 25 and 40 years old in good health and CMV-seronegative. Sequencing input: PBMCs. This chain's CDR3 is CASMGQEPYNEQFF. The CDR3 coding sequence is TGTGCCAGCATGGGGCAGGAACCTTACAATGAGCAGTTCTTC.